This TCR beta chain was identified in a study of radiation and T cells in renal cell carcinoma. The repertoire was sequenced with immunoSEQ multiplex PCR; TCRdb's copy has only in-frame clones and lacks some. The sample includes about 49,000 clones, about 80% of them seen just once. As for time point: baseline pretreatment blood. As for treatment: 15 Gy SBRT to primary tumor, nephrectomy 4 weeks later. Radiation-treated patients gave blood at baseline, week 2 and week 4. The V segment lost 5 bases and the J segment 3 bases; nucleotides outside the gene matches: 10. Germline CDR1 SGHNT, CDR2 YYREEE (reference sequence). This CDR3 spans 16 amino acids. Only a few counts were recorded for this clone.

This receptor was identified in a woman in her 70s with renal cell carcinoma. The rearrangement uses TRBV5-4 and TRBJ2-2, with 7 bases lining up with TRBD1. Sample: blood, taken from a patient whose treatment included radiotherapy and nephrectomy. CDR3 bases: TGTGCCAGCAGTCGAGCCGGGACAGCGTACACCGGGGAGCTGTTTTTT. Protein: CASSRAGTAYTGELFF. Based on the CDR3 plus reference TRBV5-4 and TRBJ2-2, the full variable domain is ETGVTQSPTHLIKTRGQQVTLRCSSQSGHNTVSWYQQALGQGPQFIFQYYREEENGRGNFPPRFSGLQFPNYSSELNVNALELDDSALYLCASSRAGTAYTGELFFGEGSRLTVL.